This record concerns one T cell receptor (beta chain) sequence. This CDR3 contains 13 residues. CDR1 is LNHDA and CDR2 is SQIVND in the germline V gene (reference sequence). The V gene lost 5 bases and the J gene lost 4 bases, with 12 bases spanning the gap. Several immunoSEQ 96-well plates shared each subset's DNA, each plate a replicate. Using immunoSEQ multiplex PCR, the repertoire was profiled, and TCRdb retains in-frame clones only, with some absent. The sample shows 1,100,000 or so clones, around 78% of them seen only once. This sample stems from a study of shared clonotypes between healthy human individuals. Study-wide background: CD4 naive and memory got three plates each, CD8 naive two, CD8 memory one.

The sample comprised memory CD4+ T cells from PBMCs. Subset specified: CD45RA-negative fraction. The rearrangement joins TRBV19 to TRBJ2-7, with D tentatively TRBD2 (5 bases). The clonotype comes from a man aged 18 to 35 in good health. Some clones in this sample may be carry-over from other donors' samples. CDR3 amino acids: CASSPRAGYEQYF. In nucleotides, the CDR3 is TGTGCCAGTAGTCCCCGGGCGGGTTACGAGCAGTACTTC. Full variable domain (rest looked up from reference TRBV19 and TRBJ2-7): DGGITQSPKYLFRKEGQNVTLSCEQNLNHDAMYWYRQDPGQGLRLIYYSQIVNDFQKGDIAEGYSVSREKKESFPLTVTSAQKNPTAFYLCASSPRAGYEQYFGPGTRLTVT.